The 23 T cell receptor beta chains in this list originate from one sample, sequenced in a study of blood T cell repertoires in COVID-19. Here immunoSEQ multiplex PCR was the method, and the copy in TCRdb shows in-frame clones only, minus some. The table records more than 60,000 clones, approximately 90% of them present only once. Material: peripheral blood. Receptors were obtained from a woman of 80 years or more with active or convalescent COVID-19.

The chain combines TRBV24-1 with TRBJ1-5, with 8 bases fitting TRBD1. From germline, CDR1 is KGHDR and CDR2 SFDVKD. The CDR3 runs 13 residues. V shed 7 bases, J shed 2 bases, and the junction held 0 bases outside the gene matches. The CDR3 DNA reads TGTGCCACCAGGGGACAGGGCAATCAGCCCCAGCATTTT. Amino acids: CATRGQGNQPQHF.

This rearrangement joins TRBV5-6 to TRBJ2-5; perhaps TRBD2 as D (6 bases). This CDR3 has 15 amino acids. The germline V gene has CDR1 SGHDT and CDR2 YYEEEE. The ends were cut back, 0 bases at V and 0 bases at J, with 9 bases in the middle. For the CDR3, the DNA is TGTGCCAGCAGCTTGGTAGGAGGGAACCAAGAGACCCAGTACTTC. It translates to CASSLVGGNQETQYF. Combining the CDR3 with reference TRBV5-6 and TRBJ2-5 gives the whole variable domain DAGVTQSPTHLIKTRGQQVTLRCSPKSGHDTVSWYQQALGQGPQFIFQYYEEEERQRGNFPDRFSGHQFPNYSSELNVNALLLGDSALYLCASSLVGGNQETQYFGPGTRLLVL.

The sample holds a few counts of this clone. J is TRBJ2-1 and V is TRBV4-3; TRBD1 agrees at 8 bases. The germline V gene encodes CDR1 LGHNA and CDR2 YSLEER. This CDR3 region has 19 residues. V dropped 4 bases and J dropped 1; count of bases not matched to a gene: 15. The CDR3 nucleotides read TGCGCCAGCAGCCTCTTTTCGCCTCGACAGGGGTCATCCTACAATGAGCAGTTCTTC. Its translation is CASSLFSPRQGSSYNEQFF.

The rearrangement uses TRBV2 and TRBJ2-4; 8 bases align to TRBD1. The V gene end was trimmed by 8 bases and the J gene end by 0 bases; junction bases not matched to a gene: 9. Germline loops: CDR1 SNHLY, CDR2 FYNNEI. CDR3 length: 16 amino acids. The DNA for the CDR3 is TGTGCCAGCGGGTCGGACAGGGCGCTAGCCAAAAACATTCAGTACTTC. This codes for CASGSDRALAKNIQYF.

For the CDR3, the DNA is TGTGCCACCAGCGGACTGAGCTATAATTCACCCCTCCACTTT. It encodes CATSGLSYNSPLHF. V usage is TRBV15 and J usage is TRBJ1-6; D gene ambiguous. With 5 bases removed from V and 3 bases from J, the gap between germline ends came to 8 bases. Germline V gene lookup returns CDR1 LNHNV and CDR2 YYDKDF (reference sequence). The CDR3 runs to 14 residues.

This chain uses TRBV28 with TRBJ1-1; D call uncertain. Germline V gives CDR1 MDHEN, CDR2 SYDVKM. V was shortened by 1 base and J by 1 base, with 4 bases between the two germline ends. The CDR3 length is 13 residues. The CDR3 region has the DNA TGTGCCAGCAGTTTATCAGGGAACACTGAAGCTTTCTTT. It encodes CASSLSGNTEAFF.

The V call is TRBV19, the J call TRBJ2-7, with 8 bases identical to TRBD2. CDR1 and CDR2 from the germline V gene are LNHDA and SQIVND (reference sequence). J lost 0 bases, V lost 6 bases, and 10 bases had no gene match. This CDR3 is 16 amino acids long. The CDR3 sequence: CASRGPASGSSYEQYF. The CDR3 DNA follows: TGTGCCAGTAGGGGACCTGCAAGCGGGAGCTCCTACGAGCAGTACTTC.

V and J are TRBV5-1 and TRBJ2-7; D unclear. Germline lookup yields CDR1 SGHRS and CDR2 YFSETQ. The CDR3 spans 15 residues. Trimming took 0 bases from V and 5 from J, leaving 15 bases between them. The CDR3 nucleotides read TGCGCCAGCAGCTTGGTTGGCGGAAGGTTCGACGAGCAGTACTTC. Its protein is CASSLVGGRFDEQYF. The entire variable domain, with the rest obtained from reference TRBV5-1 and TRBJ2-7, is as follows: KAGVTQTPRYLIKTRGQQVTLSCSPISGHRSVSWYQQTPGQGLQFLFEYFSETQRNKGNFPGRFSGRQFSNSRSEMNVSTLELGDSALYLCASSLVGGRFDEQYFGPGTRLTVT.

The genes are TRBV6-5 and TRBJ2-3; weak D call: TRBD2 (6 bases). The germline V and J ends were trimmed by 7 bases and 3 bases, with 14 bases remaining between them. The length of the CDR3 is 14 residues. The V gene's germline CDR1 is MNHEY and CDR2 SVGAGI. This CDR3 is CASKAPGGTDTQYF. In DNA form, the CDR3 reads TGTGCCAGCAAGGCCCCCGGGGGAACAGATACGCAGTATTTT.

The chain joins TRBV7-2 to TRBJ1-5; D is uncertain. The CDR3 is made up of 15 amino acids. Germline V CDR1 and CDR2: SGHTA, FQGNSA. Trimming left V 8 bases short and J 3 bases short, with 17 bases between. For the CDR3, the DNA is TGTGCCAGCTCTACGGGATCCCGAAACAATCAGCCCCAGCATTTT. Translating gives CASSTGSRNNQPQHF. The full variable domain, completed using reference TRBV7-2 and TRBJ1-5, is GAGVSQSPSNKVTEKGKDVELRCDPISGHTALYWYRQSLGQGLEFLIYFQGNSAPDKSGLPSDRFSAERTGGSVSTLTIQRTQQEDSAVYLCASSTGSRNNQPQHFGDGTRLSIL.

The V call is TRBV6-6, the J call TRBJ1-5; D is uncertain. The germline gives CDR1 MNHNY, CDR2 SVGAGI (reference sequence). The V gene lost 10 bases and the J gene lost 4 bases, with 14 bases spanning the gap. The CDR3 has 13 amino acids. The CDR3 DNA reads TGTGCCACCTGGACTGGATGGAATCAGCCCCAGCATTTT. Its protein product is CATWTGWNQPQHF.

The chain recombines TRBV13 with TRBJ2-3; D remains unclear. CDR3 length: 13 amino acids. Looked up from germline, CDR1 is PRHDT and CDR2 is FYEKMQ (reference sequence). Trimming removed 6 bases from V and 0 bases from J, with 7 bases in between. The CDR3 loop reads CASSSPSTDTQYF. In nucleotides, the CDR3 is TGTGCCAGCAGTTCTCCTAGCACAGATACGCAGTATTTT.

This clone was recorded only once. The chain is built from TRBV29-1 and TRBJ2-7; 15 nucleotides agree with TRBD2. J was trimmed by 0 bases and V by 6 bases; bases with no gene match: 6. The CDR3 is 16 residues long. Germline V CDR1 and CDR2: SQVTM, ANQGSEA. The CDR3 spells CSVLGLAGGPSYEQYF. The CDR3 bases are TGCAGCGTCCTCGGACTAGCGGGAGGGCCCTCCTACGAGCAGTACTTC.

The genes are TRBV5-5 and TRBJ1-2; D perhaps matches TRBD1 (6 bases). The CDR3 has 15 residues. The germline gives CDR1 SGHKS, CDR2 YYEKEE (reference sequence). The germline V and J ends were trimmed by 4 bases and 6 bases, with 19 bases remaining between them. This CDR3 is CASSPGPTGAHGYTF. In DNA, the CDR3 is TGTGCCAGCAGCCCGGGGCCGACAGGAGCCCATGGCTACACCTTC.

The chain has TRBV4-3 and TRBJ2-7, with TRBD2 as a possible D gene (5 bases). CDR3 length equals 15 residues. The germline V gene encodes CDR1 LGHNA and CDR2 YSLEER. V shed 5 bases and J shed 4 bases, with 18 bases lying between them. The CDR3 loop is CASSSQSLPGYEQYF. The CDR3 DNA sequence: TGCGCCAGCAGCTCCCAAAGCCTCCCGGGGTACGAGCAGTACTTC.

In DNA, the CDR3 is TGTGCCAGCAGCAAAGCGCTTCCAGACAGGGGATATTCACCCCTCCACTTT. Translated: CASSKALPDRGYSPLHF. This chain connects TRBV21-1 to TRBJ1-6; the D segment call TRBD1 is taken from the table without a DNA check. TRBV21-1 is labeled a pseudogene. The CDR3 runs 17 residues.

J is TRBJ2-6 and V is TRBV7-3; D may be TRBD2 (6 bases). Deletions cut 5 bases from V and 2 bases from J, with 7 bases between. This CDR3 has 14 amino acids. The germline gives CDR1 SGHTA, CDR2 FQGTGA. This CDR3 is CASSPGAGANVLTF. CDR3 coding DNA: TGTGCCAGCAGCCCGGGAGCTGGGGCCAACGTCCTGACTTTC.

The gene calls are TRBV18 and TRBJ1-6; the match to TRBD1 covers 8 bases. Germline-derived CDR1 and CDR2 are KGHSH and LQKENI. J was trimmed by 7 bases and V by 4 bases; bases with no gene match: 6. The CDR3 loop spans 15 amino acids. The CDR3 sequence: CASSHDRGENSPLHF. CDR3 bases: TGTGCCAGCTCACACGACAGGGGTGAGAATTCACCCCTCCACTTT.

The chain uses TRBV7-9 and TRBJ2-2, with 9 bases fitting TRBD2. The CDR3 has 17 amino acids. Per the germline V gene, CDR1 is SEHNR and CDR2 is FQNEAQ (reference sequence). Trimming cost V 5 bases and J 5 bases; bases outside gene matches: 12. This CDR3 reads CASSPLLAGVVTGELFF. CDR3 nucleotides: TGTGCCAGCAGCCCATTGTTAGCGGGAGTAGTTACCGGGGAGCTGTTTTTT.

The V gene is TRBV6-5, the J gene TRBJ2-5; 7 bases fit TRBD1. The V segment lost 7 bases and the J segment 2 bases; nucleotides outside the gene matches: 4. Germline CDR1 MNHEY, CDR2 SVGAGI. This CDR3 has 13 amino acids. The chain's CDR3 is CASTGGSQETQYF. CDR3 nucleotides: TGTGCCAGCACAGGGGGATCACAAGAGACCCAGTACTTC.

CDR3 nucleotides: TGCGCCAGCAGCTTGGGTGGGAGTAGAAACATTCAGTACTTC. Protein product: CASSLGGSRNIQYF. This chain connects TRBV5-1 to TRBJ2-4; D might be TRBD2 (5 bases). The V gene lost 0 bases and the J gene lost 6 bases, with 10 bases spanning the gap. Germline loops: CDR1 SGHRS, CDR2 YFSETQ. The CDR3 runs 14 residues.

This rearrangement joins TRBV10-3 to TRBJ2-1; tentatively, D is TRBD2 (6 bases). Germline V CDR1 and CDR2: ENHRY, SYGVKD. The CDR3 extends over 12 amino acids. V lost 7 bases to trimming and J lost 8 bases, with 12 bases between them. The CDR3 DNA reads TGTGCCATCACCGGGGGTGGTCATGAGCAGTTCTTC. Its protein is CAITGGGHEQFF.

The chain joins TRBV28 to TRBJ2-1; 8 nucleotides agree with TRBD2. This CDR3 is built from 14 residues. The V gene's germline CDR1 is MDHEN and CDR2 SYDVKM. J lost 9 bases, V lost 3 bases, and 7 bases had no gene match. The CDR3 sequence is CASSFPRAGGEQFF. The CDR3 DNA sequence: TGTGCCAGCAGTTTCCCCCGGGCGGGGGGTGAGCAGTTCTTC.